These 25 T cell receptor beta chains came from one sample sequenced in a study of T cell changes during pregnancy in multiple sclerosis. Generated by immunoSEQ multiplex PCR, the TCRdb table keeps only in-frame clones and is missing some. The table lists more than 50,000 clones, about 90% of them singletons. The material sequenced was CD4+ T cells from peripheral blood mononuclear cells, taken after pregnancy. The receptors were sampled from a female donor in good health, enrolled as a control in a pregnancy study.

DNA for the CDR3: TGCGCCAGCAGCCAAGATGGGAGGGTCTTTTCCGAGCAGTACTTC. It translates to CASSQDGRVFSEQYF. V usage is TRBV4-1 and J usage is TRBJ2-7; 7 bases match TRBD2. This CDR3 is 15 amino acids long. Germline assignment: CDR1 MGHRA and CDR2 YSYEKL. V trimming: 0 bases; J trimming: 6 bases; junction bases outside the gene matches: 8.

The rearrangement uses TRBV7-2 and TRBJ1-2; D possibly corresponds to TRBD1 (6 bases). In germline, CDR1 is SGHTA, CDR2 FQGNSA. This CDR3 has 15 amino acids. Trimming stripped 5 bases from V and 8 bases from J, with 21 bases between. The CDR3 loop reads CASSPGVQKFRGYTF. CDR3 sequence (DNA): TGTGCCAGCAGCCCAGGGGTGCAAAAGTTCCGGGGCTACACCTTC. The variable domain in full, with the rest retrieved from reference TRBV7-2 and TRBJ1-2, is GAGVSQSPSNKVTEKGKDVELRCDPISGHTALYWYRQSLGQGLEFLIYFQGNSAPDKSGLPSDRFSAERTGGSVSTLTIQRTQQEDSAVYLCASSPGVQKFRGYTFGSGTRLTVV.

The chain has TRBV7-3 and TRBJ1-2, with 7 nucleotides matching TRBD1. The germline CDR1 and CDR2 sequences are SGHTA and FQGTGA. V dropped 3 bases and J dropped 6; count of bases not matched to a gene: 7. The CDR3 covers 14 residues. The CDR3 DNA follows: TGTGCCAGCAGCTTCAGTCTTACAGGGGATGGCTACACCTTC. This encodes CASSFSLTGDGYTF.

The chain joins TRBV30 to TRBJ1-6, with TRBD1 as a possible D gene (6 bases). Germline assignment: CDR1 GTSNPN and CDR2 SVGIG (reference sequence). With 5 bases removed from V and 9 bases from J, the gap between germline ends came to 17 bases. This CDR3 comprises 14 residues. In nucleotides, the CDR3 is TGTGCCTGGGGGGTCACGACCAGGGGTTCACCCCTCCACTTT. It specifies CAWGVTTRGSPLHF.

Points on this clone: Other nucleotide sequences from this sample produce the same CDR3. This sequence joins TRBV5-1 and TRBJ1-1; 8 nucleotides agree with TRBD1. From germline, CDR1 is SGHRS and CDR2 YFSETQ. The ends lost 4 bases at V and 1 base at J; junction bases unmatched: 0. The CDR3 is 13 amino acids. In DNA, the CDR3 is TGCGCCAGCAGCACAGGGGGGAACACTGAAGCTTTCTTT. Protein: CASSTGGNTEAFF.

V is TRBV25-1 and J is TRBJ2-7; D is undetermined. Germline CDR1 is MGHDK and CDR2 is SYGVNS. Between the trimmed V and J ends, which lost 6 bases and 5 bases, there was a span of 11 bases. The CDR3 covers 12 residues. CDR3 region: CASRTPGNEQYF. In DNA, the CDR3 is TGTGCCAGCAGGACCCCAGGCAACGAGCAGTACTTC.

The chain carries TRBV2 and TRBJ1-4; D gene unclear. The CDR3 length is 15 residues. Germline assignment: CDR1 SNHLY and CDR2 FYNNEI. Trimming stripped 4 bases from V and 0 bases from J, with 9 bases between. The CDR3 here is CASSGLTATNEKLFF. The CDR3 nucleotides read TGTGCCAGCAGTGGTTTAACAGCAACTAATGAAAAACTGTTTTTT.

V and J are TRBV27 and TRBJ1-2; D is undetermined. The CDR3 has 14 amino acids. In germline, CDR1 is MNHEY, CDR2 SMNVEV (reference sequence). Trimming took 0 bases from V and 0 from J, leaving 5 bases between them. The CDR3: CASSLSSSNYGYTF. CDR3 nucleotides: TGTGCCAGCAGTTTATCGAGTTCTAACTATGGCTACACCTTC.

V is TRBV19 and J is TRBJ1-2, with D hard to call. CDR1 is LNHDA and CDR2 is SQIVND in the germline V gene (reference sequence). The CDR3 has 14 amino acids. V was clipped by 1 base and J by 2 bases, with 8 bases between them. The CDR3 bases are TGTGCCAGTAGTATAGGTCCGGGGAACTATGGCTACACCTTC. It yields the protein CASSIGPGNYGYTF.

The chain has TRBV11-3 and TRBJ2-7; 8 positions match TRBD1. Germline V gene sequence: CDR1 SGHNT, CDR2 YENEEA. The CDR3 has 16 amino acids. V was pared by 4 bases and J by 0 bases, with 8 bases of the junction left unmatched. The CDR3 nucleotides read TGTGCCAGCAGCTACCCCGGACAGGGCAGCTCCTACGAGCAGTACTTC. Its translation is CASSYPGQGSSYEQYF.

The chain joins TRBV7-3 to TRBJ2-5; 9 bases align to TRBD2. The CDR3 loop spans 15 amino acids. Germline assignment: CDR1 SGHTA and CDR2 FQGTGA. V was pared by 5 bases and J by 1 base, with 5 bases of the junction left unmatched. The CDR3 region is CASSLRGGGQETQYF. The CDR3 bases are TGTGCCAGCAGCCTACGCGGGGGGGGCCAAGAGACCCAGTACTTC.

V and J are TRBV9 and TRBJ1-4; D remains unclear. The ends were cut back, 0 bases at V and 4 bases at J, with 10 bases in the middle. This CDR3 has 15 residues. The germline gives CDR1 SGDLS, CDR2 YYNGEE. The DNA of the CDR3 is TGTGCCAGCAGCGTAGACGAGGGTTTTAATGAAAAACTGTTTTTT. Translated: CASSVDEGFNEKLFF.

V and J are TRBV30 and TRBJ1-2; 7 nucleotides line up with TRBD1. This CDR3 is built from 13 residues. Trimming removed 6 bases from V and 0 bases from J; junction bases left unmatched: 4. Germline values: CDR1 GTSNPN, CDR2 SVGIG (reference sequence). The CDR3 spells CACSTGANYGYTF. Written as DNA, the CDR3 is TGTGCCTGCTCTACAGGGGCTAACTATGGCTACACCTTC.

The chain is built from TRBV13 and TRBJ2-1, with a tentative D call TRBD1 (6 bases). In germline, CDR1 is PRHDT, CDR2 FYEKMQ (reference sequence). CDR3 length equals 16 residues. Trimming removed 8 bases at V and 1 base at J, with 18 bases between. The chain's CDR3 is CASRLTGLSSYNEQFF. The CDR3 DNA reads as TGTGCCAGCCGCCTTACAGGGTTATCTTCCTACAATGAGCAGTTCTTC.

This chain joins TRBV7-9 and TRBJ2-1; 12 positions match TRBD2. The length of the CDR3 is 15 residues. Germline V gene sequence: CDR1 SEHNR, CDR2 FQNEAQ (reference sequence). The junction had 4 bases not matched to a gene; V was cut back by 1 base and J by 9 bases. The CDR3 sequence: CASSLELAGGGEQFF. In DNA form, the CDR3 reads TGTGCCAGCAGCTTAGAACTAGCGGGGGGTGGTGAGCAGTTCTTC.

V is TRBV11-2 and J is TRBJ2-7, with 15 bases fitting TRBD2. The V segment lost 5 bases and the J segment 4 bases; nucleotides outside the gene matches: 3. From germline, CDR1 is SGHAT and CDR2 FQNNGV. CDR3 length equals 15 residues. CDR3 protein: CASSPGTSGGYEQYF. In nucleotides, the CDR3 is TGTGCCAGCAGCCCCGGGACTAGCGGGGGGTACGAGCAGTACTTC.

This chain connects TRBV6-6 to TRBJ2-7; a possible D gene is TRBD1 (5 bases). V was clipped by 7 bases and J by 7 bases, with 20 bases between them. The CDR3 runs to 14 residues. Germline-derived CDR1 and CDR2 are MNHNY and SVGAGI (reference sequence). The CDR3 spells CASTTSRQSGEQYF. In DNA, the CDR3 is TGTGCCAGCACTACCTCCAGGCAGTCAGGGGAGCAGTACTTC.

This chain joins TRBV7-9 and TRBJ2-1; maybe TRBD2 (5 bases). The germline V gene has CDR1 SEHNR and CDR2 FQNEAQ (reference sequence). Between the trimmed V and J ends, which lost 5 bases and 8 bases, there was a span of 25 bases. The CDR3 totals 17 residues. The CDR3 loop reads CASSLTSRLVSEDEQFF. In DNA form, the CDR3 reads TGTGCCAGCAGCCTCACATCGAGACTCGTGTCGGAGGATGAGCAGTTCTTC.

This chain joins TRBV18 and TRBJ2-2, with TRBD1 matching 7 bases. The CDR3 consists of 16 residues. CDR1 KGHSH and CDR2 LQKENI come from the germline V gene. V was clipped by 6 bases and J by 0 bases; unmatched bases: 7. The CDR3 DNA reads TGTGCCAGCTCGGTGGACAGGAGAACGAACACCGGGGAGCTGTTTTTT. This translates into CASSVDRRTNTGELFF.

The chain is built from TRBV6-6 and TRBJ1-1; 8 bases match TRBD1. The CDR3 totals 14 residues. Trimming removed 6 bases from V and 0 bases from J; junction bases left unmatched: 3. Per the germline V gene, CDR1 is MNHNY and CDR2 is SVGAGI (reference sequence). CDR3 nucleotides: TGTGCCAGCAGAAGACAGGGGATGAACACTGAAGCTTTCTTT. Protein sequence: CASRRQGMNTEAFF.

The chain couples TRBV7-9 to TRBJ2-1; TRBD2 aligns across 10 bases. J was trimmed by 3 bases and V by 1 base; bases with no gene match: 12. Per germline, CDR1 SEHNR and CDR2 FQNEAQ (reference sequence). The CDR3 is 19 amino acids. CDR3 amino acids: CASSLGLFRLAGVYNEQFF. CDR3 in DNA: TGTGCCAGCAGCTTAGGTCTGTTTCGGCTAGCGGGAGTCTACAATGAGCAGTTCTTC. Complete variable domain (other parts from reference TRBV7-9 and TRBJ2-1): DTGVSQNPRHKITKRGQNVTFRCDPISEHNRLYWYRQTLGQGPEFLTYFQNEAQLEKSRLLSDRFSAERPKGSFSTLEIQRTEQGDSAMYLCASSLGLFRLAGVYNEQFFGPGTRLTVL.

The chain has TRBV7-6 and TRBJ1-1; perhaps TRBD1 as D (5 bases). The CDR3 is 19 residues long. The germline V and J ends were trimmed by 2 bases and 0 bases, with 22 bases remaining between them. CDR1 is SGHVS and CDR2 is FNYEAQ in the germline V gene. In DNA form, the CDR3 reads TGTGCCAGCAGCTTAACCTCTGGGGGGGATTTACACTTGAACACTGAAGCTTTCTTT. Protein product: CASSLTSGGDLHLNTEAFF.

With regard to this clone: One junction end does not reproduce the germline sequence, and a read error may be involved. This sequence joins TRBV10-3 and TRBJ1-2, with 9 positions matching TRBD1. CDR3 length: 13 amino acids. CDR1 is ENHRY, CDR2 SYGVKD, per germline. The CDR3 nucleotides read TGTGCCATCAGTGGAGCTTCGGGACAGGGCTTCACCTTC. This encodes CAISGASGQGFTF.

This clone was recorded only once. The CDR3 is CASSHDGQAHYGYTF. For the CDR3, the DNA is TGCGCCAGCAGCCATGATGGACAGGCGCACTATGGCTACACCTTC. The chain joins TRBV4-3 to TRBJ1-2; 7 bases line up with TRBD1. Germline values: CDR1 LGHNA, CDR2 YSLEER. V lost 3 bases and J lost 3; bases outside the gene matches: 7. This CDR3 comprises 15 residues.

CDR3 in amino acids: CASSGDRGGQPQHF. Written as DNA, the CDR3 is TGTGCCAGCAGCGGGGACAGGGGAGGTCAGCCCCAGCATTTT. The J gene is TRBJ1-5, the V gene TRBV2; the match to TRBD1 covers 10 bases. The germline V gene has CDR1 SNHLY and CDR2 FYNNEI. V lost 6 bases, J lost 6 bases, and 5 bases stayed unmatched. The CDR3 spans 14 residues.